This T cell receptor (beta chain) comes out of a study of blood T cell repertoires in COVID-19. Looking at the study overall: Spain, Italy and the United States supplied samples that represented acute and convalescent COVID-19. PBMCs, B-cell-depleted T cells, or T cells were the source of the cDNA or gDNA that made up the material.

In the source study's methods: For nucleated cells, counts were estimated from reference gene primer amplification. Assay: immunoSEQ multiplex PCR; the TCRdb copy retains only in-frame clones and omits some. D and trimming were read from the DNA, whereas the V and J calls and clone size are those reported in that table. The repertoire holds about 140,000 clones, with around four fifths as singletons. The germline V gene has CDR1 SEHNR and CDR2 FQNEAQ (reference sequence). The CDR3 covers 17 residues. V was pared by 3 bases and J by 4 bases, with 19 bases between. The sequenced material came from peripheral blood. This receptor was taken from a human donor in a cohort sampled during active COVID-19. This chain links TRBV7-9 with TRBJ2-1, with D possibly matching TRBD2 (6 bases). The CDR3 region is CASSFTGNGSRYNEQFF. DNA for the CDR3: TGTGCCAGCAGCTTTACGGGGAACGGGAGTCGGTACAATGAGCAGTTCTTC.